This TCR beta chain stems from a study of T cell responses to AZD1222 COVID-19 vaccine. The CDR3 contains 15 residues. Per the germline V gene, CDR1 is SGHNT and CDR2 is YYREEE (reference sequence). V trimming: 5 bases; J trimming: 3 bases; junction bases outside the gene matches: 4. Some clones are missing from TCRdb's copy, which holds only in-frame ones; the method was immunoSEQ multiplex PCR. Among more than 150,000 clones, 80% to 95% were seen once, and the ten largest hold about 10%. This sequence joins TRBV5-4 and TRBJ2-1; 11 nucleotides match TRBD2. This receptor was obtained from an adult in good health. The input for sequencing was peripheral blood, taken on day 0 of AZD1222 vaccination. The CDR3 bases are TGTGCCAGCAGGGATAGCGGGGGGGGCTACAATGAGCAGTTCTTC. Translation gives CASRDSGGGYNEQFF.